Below, one T cell receptor (beta chain) is given with its context. Its antigen is undetermined. With UMI labels, 5' RACE was used to prepare the TRB cDNA libraries. TCRdb re-analyzed the 5' RACE reads; it lists each CDR3 protein once, without DNA. The sample includes about 85,000 distinct CDR3 sequences. This sample was taken from a study of CXCR3-negative and CXCR3-positive naive CD8 T cells. Findings and caveats of the study: The study found more hydrophobic TRB CDR3s in CXCR3-positive naive cells than in CXCR3-negative naive cells. Naive subsets did not differ in surface CD5, and the authors estimated TCR strength using properties of the TRB CDR3. Each naive subset displayed comparably high diversity, whereas memory CD8+ cells displayed much lower diversity.

Germline CDR1 is MNHEY and CDR2 is SMNVEV (reference sequence). This CDR3 has 12 amino acids. The sequence was obtained from a human donor in good health. Some clones in this sample may be carry-over from other donors' samples. The sample comprised naive CXCR3+ CD8+ T cells from blood. Described subset: CD45RO-CCR7+CD27+CD95- naive CD8+ T cells expressing CXCR3 (TNR3+). The rearrangement joins TRBV27 to TRBJ2-7; TCRdb calls TRBD1, which cannot be checked without DNA. The CDR3 here is CASGQSGYEQYF.